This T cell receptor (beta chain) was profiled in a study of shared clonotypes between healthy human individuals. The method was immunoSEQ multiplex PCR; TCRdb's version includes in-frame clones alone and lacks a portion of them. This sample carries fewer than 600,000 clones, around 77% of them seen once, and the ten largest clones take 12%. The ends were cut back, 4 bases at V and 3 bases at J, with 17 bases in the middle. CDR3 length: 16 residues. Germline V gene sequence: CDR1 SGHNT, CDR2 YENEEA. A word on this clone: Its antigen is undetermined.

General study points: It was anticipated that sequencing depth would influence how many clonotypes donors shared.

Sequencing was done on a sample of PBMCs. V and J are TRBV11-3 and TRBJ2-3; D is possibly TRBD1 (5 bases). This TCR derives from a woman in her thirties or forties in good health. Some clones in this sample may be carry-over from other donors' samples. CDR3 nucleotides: TGTGCCAGCAGCTCGCAGGGCTCTGGTAAGACAGATACGCAGTATTTT. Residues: CASSSQGSGKTDTQYF.